This T cell receptor (beta chain) stems from a study of T cells in Graves' hyperthyroidism and ophthalmopathy. Ophthalmopathy patients had Clinical Activity Score at least 3, NOSPECS grade at least 4, duration under 3 months. Clinical symptoms, serum thyroxine and TRAb, thyroid ultrasound and orbital computed tomography were used for the diagnoses. Broader study findings: Most clonotypes expanded in the thyroid (above 0.001) were also present in blood.

RNA transcripts gave rise to amplified TCR beta CDR3 regions. RT-PCR in the first round (using the HTBI primer set) targeted the TCR CDR3. TCRdb reprocessed the multiplex PCR reads with MiXCR, giving one entry per CDR3 protein. The data hold about 500,000 distinct CDR3 sequences, with roughly 18% observed a single time. The V end was cut by 9 bases, the J end by 7 bases, with 22 bases between. CDR3 size: 15 residues. Germline CDR1 and CDR2: MNHNS and SASEGT. This clonotype was counted ten times or more. Its specificity is unknown. The chain is built from TRBV6-1 and TRBJ2-1, with D perhaps TRBD1 or TRBD2 (6 bases each). The TCR originated in a woman in her late teens or twenties with Graves' ophthalmopathy. Sequencing was done on a sample of blood. As DNA, the CDR3 is TGTGCCAGTAGTAGCGGACCAGGAACAGGGAATGAGCAGTTCTTC. Translating gives CASSSGPGTGNEQFF.